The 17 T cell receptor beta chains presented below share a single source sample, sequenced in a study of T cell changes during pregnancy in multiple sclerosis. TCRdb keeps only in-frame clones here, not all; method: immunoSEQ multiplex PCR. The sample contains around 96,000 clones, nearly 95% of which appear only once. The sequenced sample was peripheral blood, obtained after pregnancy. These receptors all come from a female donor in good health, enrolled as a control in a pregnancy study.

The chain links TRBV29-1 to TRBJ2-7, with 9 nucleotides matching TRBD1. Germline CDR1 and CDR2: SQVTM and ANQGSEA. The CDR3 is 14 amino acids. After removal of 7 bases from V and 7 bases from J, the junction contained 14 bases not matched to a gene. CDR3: CSAMNRGLSGEQYF. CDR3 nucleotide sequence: TGCAGCGCTATGAACAGGGGGCTTTCGGGTGAGCAGTACTTC.

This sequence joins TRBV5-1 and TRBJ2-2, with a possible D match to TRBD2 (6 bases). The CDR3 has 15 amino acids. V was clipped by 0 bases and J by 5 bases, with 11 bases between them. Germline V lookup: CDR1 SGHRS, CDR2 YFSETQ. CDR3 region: CASSLEGRKTGELFF. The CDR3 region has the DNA TGCGCCAGCAGCTTGGAAGGGAGGAAAACCGGGGAGCTGTTTTTT.

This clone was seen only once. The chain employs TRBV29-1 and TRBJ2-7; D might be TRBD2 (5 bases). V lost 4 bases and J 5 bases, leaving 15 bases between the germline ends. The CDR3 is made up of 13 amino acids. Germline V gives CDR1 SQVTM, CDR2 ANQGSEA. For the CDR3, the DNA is TGCAGCGTTGTAGGGAGCGCCAGCAACGAGCAGTACTTC. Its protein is CSVVGSASNEQYF.

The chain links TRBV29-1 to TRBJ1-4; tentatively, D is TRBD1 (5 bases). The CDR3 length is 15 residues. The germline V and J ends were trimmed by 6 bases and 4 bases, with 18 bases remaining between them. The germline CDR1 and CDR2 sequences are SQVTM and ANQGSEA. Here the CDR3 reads CSVAPLGGFNEKLFF. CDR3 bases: TGCAGCGTCGCCCCCTTGGGGGGTTTTAATGAAAAACTGTTTTTT.

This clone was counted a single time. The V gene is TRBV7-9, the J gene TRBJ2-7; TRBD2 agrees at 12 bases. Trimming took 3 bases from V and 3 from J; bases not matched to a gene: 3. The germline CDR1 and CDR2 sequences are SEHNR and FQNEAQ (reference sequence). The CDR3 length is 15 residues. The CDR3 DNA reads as TGTGCCAGCAGCTTGGGACTAGCGGGTAACTACGAGCAGTACTTC. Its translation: CASSLGLAGNYEQYF.

The chain's CDR3 is CASSYLASTYEQYF. DNA of the CDR3: TGTGCCAGCAGTTATCTAGCGTCGACCTACGAGCAGTACTTC. This sequence joins TRBV2 and TRBJ2-7; a possible D gene is TRBD2 (6 bases). Germline assignment: CDR1 SNHLY and CDR2 FYNNEI. V lost 5 bases, J lost 2 bases, and 13 bases lay in between. There are 14 residues in the CDR3.

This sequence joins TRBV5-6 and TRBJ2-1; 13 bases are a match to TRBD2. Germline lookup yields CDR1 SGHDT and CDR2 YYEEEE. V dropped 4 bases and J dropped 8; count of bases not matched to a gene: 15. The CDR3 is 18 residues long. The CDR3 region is CASSGRDLTSGRVYEQFF. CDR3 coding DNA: TGTGCCAGCAGCGGCCGGGACCTCACTAGCGGGAGGGTCTATGAGCAGTTCTTC.

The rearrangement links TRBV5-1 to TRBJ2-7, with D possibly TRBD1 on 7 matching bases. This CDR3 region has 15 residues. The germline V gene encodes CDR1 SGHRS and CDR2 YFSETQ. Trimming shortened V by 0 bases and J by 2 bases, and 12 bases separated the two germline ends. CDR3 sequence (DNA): TGCGCCAGCAGCTTGGATCCAGGGGGGACCTACGAGCAGTACTTC. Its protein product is CASSLDPGGTYEQYF.

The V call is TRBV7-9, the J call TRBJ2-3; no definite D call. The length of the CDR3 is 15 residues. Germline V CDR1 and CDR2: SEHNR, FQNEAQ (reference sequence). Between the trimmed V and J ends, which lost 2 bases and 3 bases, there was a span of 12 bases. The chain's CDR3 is CASSLRPSGTDTQYF. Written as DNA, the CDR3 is TGTGCCAGCAGCTTAAGGCCCTCCGGGACAGATACGCAGTATTTT.

The CDR3 reads CAWSPWGDQPQHF. The CDR3 nucleotides read TGTGCCTGGAGCCCCTGGGGGGATCAGCCCCAGCATTTT. V gene TRBV30 combines with J gene TRBJ1-5, with D possibly TRBD1 on 5 matching bases. The CDR3 contains 13 residues. V lost 3 bases and J lost 5, with 11 bases in between. Germline V CDR1 and CDR2: GTSNPN, SVGIG (reference sequence).

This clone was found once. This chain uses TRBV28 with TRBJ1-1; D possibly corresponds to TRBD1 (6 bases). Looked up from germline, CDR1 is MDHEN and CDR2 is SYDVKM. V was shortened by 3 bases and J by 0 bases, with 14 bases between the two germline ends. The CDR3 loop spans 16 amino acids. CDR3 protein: CASSFSYRDLNTEAFF. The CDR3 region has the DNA TGTGCCAGCAGTTTCAGTTACAGGGACCTGAACACTGAAGCTTTCTTT.

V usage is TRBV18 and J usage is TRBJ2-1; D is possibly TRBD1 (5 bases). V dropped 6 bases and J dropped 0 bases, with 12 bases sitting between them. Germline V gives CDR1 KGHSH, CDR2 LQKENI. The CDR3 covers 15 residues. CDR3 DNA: TGTGCCAGCTCCCCAACAGGAGACTCCTACAATGAGCAGTTCTTC. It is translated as CASSPTGDSYNEQFF. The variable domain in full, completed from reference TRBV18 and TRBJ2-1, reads NAGVMQNPRHLVRRRGQEARLRCSPMKGHSHVYWYRQLPEEGLKFMVYLQKENIIDESGMPKERFSAEFPKEGPSILRIQQVVRGDSAAYFCASSPTGDSYNEQFFGPGTRLTVL.

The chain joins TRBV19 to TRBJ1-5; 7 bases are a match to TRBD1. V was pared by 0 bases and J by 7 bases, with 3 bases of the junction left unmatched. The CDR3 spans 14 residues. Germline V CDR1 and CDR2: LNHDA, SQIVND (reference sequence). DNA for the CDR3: TGTGCCAGTAGTATAGATCGGACAGGACAGCCCCAGCATTTT. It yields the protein CASSIDRTGQPQHF.

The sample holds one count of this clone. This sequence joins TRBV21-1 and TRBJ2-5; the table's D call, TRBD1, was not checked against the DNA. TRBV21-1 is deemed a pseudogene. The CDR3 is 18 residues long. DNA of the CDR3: TGTGCCAGCAGCGGCGACACAGGGGGCGCGGCCGTAGATGAGACCCAGTACTTC. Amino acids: CASSGDTGGAAVDETQYF.

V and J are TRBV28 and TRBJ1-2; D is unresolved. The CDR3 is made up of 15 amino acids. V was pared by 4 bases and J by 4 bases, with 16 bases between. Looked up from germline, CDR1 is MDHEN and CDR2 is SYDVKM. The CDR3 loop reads CASSSGMGFPYGYTF. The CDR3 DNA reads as TGTGCCAGCAGTTCCGGGATGGGCTTCCCCTATGGCTACACCTTC.

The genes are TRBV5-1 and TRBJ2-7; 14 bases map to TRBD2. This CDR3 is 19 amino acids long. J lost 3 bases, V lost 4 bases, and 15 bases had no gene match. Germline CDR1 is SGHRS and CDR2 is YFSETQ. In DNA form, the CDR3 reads TGCGCCAGCAGCACCGCCGGGACTAGCGGGAGAACGACCCACTACGAGCAGTACTTC. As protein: CASSTAGTSGRTTHYEQYF.

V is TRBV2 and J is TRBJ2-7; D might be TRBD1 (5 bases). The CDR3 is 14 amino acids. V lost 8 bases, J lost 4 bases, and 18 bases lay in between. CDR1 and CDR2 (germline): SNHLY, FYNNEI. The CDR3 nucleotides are TGTGCCAGCGAAGGTCGGGCAGGGTCTTACGAGCAGTACTTC. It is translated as CASEGRAGSYEQYF.